A selection of T cell receptor beta chains follows, all from one sample in a study of blood T cell repertoires in COVID-19. TCRdb's copy holds only in-frame clones and misses some; the assay was immunoSEQ multiplex PCR. The data hold approximately 190,000 clones, with roughly four fifths observed a single time. Sequencing was carried out using peripheral blood. The source is a woman in her forties with acute or convalescent COVID-19. Both conserved end residues are part of each CDR3. A D gene is named only where the DNA matches it firmly. Size is stated for part of the rows, as once, few or many counts, or as a class when the clone is expanded.

cdr3_aa: CASSLGSSYNEQFF
cdr3_nt: TGTGCCAGCAGCTTGGGGAGCTCCTACAATGAGCAGTTCTTC
j_call: TRBJ2-1
clone_size: once
v_call: TRBV5-6
d_call: -

cdr3_aa: CASSLQGDNEQFF
cdr3_nt: TGTGCCAGCAGTTTACAAGGGGACAATGAGCAGTTCTTC
j_call: TRBJ2-1
clone_size: once
v_call: TRBV27
d_call: -

cdr3_aa: CASSPGLVNTGELFF
cdr3_nt: TGTGCCAGCAGCCCGGGACTAGTCAACACCGGGGAGCTGTTTTTT
j_call: TRBJ2-2
clone_size: -
v_call: TRBV3-1/TRBV3-2
d_call: TRBD2

cdr3_aa: CASMRGGYEQYF
cdr3_nt: TGTGCCAGCATGAGGGGAGGCTACGAGCAGTACTTC
j_call: TRBJ2-7
clone_size: once
v_call: TRBV25-1
d_call: -

cdr3_aa: CASSEGQRSSGNTIYF
cdr3_nt: TGTGCCAGCAGCGAGGGACAACGGAGCTCTGGAAACACCATATATTTT
j_call: TRBJ1-3
clone_size: many
v_call: TRBV9
d_call: -

cdr3_aa: CASSLTGGTEAFF
cdr3_nt: TGTGCCAGCAGCTTAACAGGGGGCACTGAAGCTTTCTTT
j_call: TRBJ1-1
clone_size: -
v_call: TRBV11-3
d_call: TRBD1

cdr3_aa: CASSQATPGGGFSEQYF
cdr3_nt: TGCGCCAGCAGCCAAGCTACGCCGGGAGGTGGGTTCTCCGAGCAGTACTTC
j_call: TRBJ2-7
clone_size: -
v_call: TRBV4-1
d_call: TRBD2

cdr3_aa: CASSQTRTYEQYF
cdr3_nt: TGTGCCAGCTCCCAGACAAGAACCTACGAGCAGTACTTC
j_call: TRBJ2-7
clone_size: -
v_call: TRBV6-5
d_call: -

cdr3_aa: CASTGREKKPQHF
cdr3_nt: TGTGCCAGCACTGGCAGGGAAAAAAAGCCCCAGCATTTT
j_call: TRBJ1-5
clone_size: -
v_call: TRBV2
d_call: -

cdr3_aa: CAISGGDSEAFF
cdr3_nt: TGTGCCATCAGTGGTGGGGACAGCGAAGCTTTCTTT
j_call: TRBJ1-1
clone_size: once
v_call: TRBV10-3
d_call: TRBD1

cdr3_aa: CASSVQGSAGNTIYF
cdr3_nt: TGTGCCAGCAGCGTACAGGGATCCGCTGGAAACACCATATATTTT
j_call: TRBJ1-3
clone_size: -
v_call: TRBV9
d_call: -

cdr3_aa: CASSEGQNTEAFF
cdr3_nt: TGTGCCAGCTCAGAGGGACAGAACACTGAAGCTTTCTTT
j_call: TRBJ1-1
clone_size: -
v_call: TRBV18
d_call: -

cdr3_aa: CAISGPSGLAGVDTGELFF
cdr3_nt: TGTGCCATCAGTGGACCCTCAGGACTAGCGGGAGTAGACACCGGGGAGCTGTTTTTT
j_call: TRBJ2-2
clone_size: -
v_call: TRBV10-3
d_call: TRBD2

cdr3_aa: CASSPTGGFTEKLFF
cdr3_nt: TGTGCCAGCAGCCCGACAGGGGGGTTTACAGAAAAACTGTTTTTT
j_call: TRBJ1-4
clone_size: -
v_call: TRBV28
d_call: TRBD1

cdr3_aa: CASSMISGSINEQYF
cdr3_nt: TGTGCCAGTAGTATGATCAGCGGGAGTATCAACGAGCAGTACTTC
j_call: TRBJ2-7
clone_size: few
v_call: TRBV19
d_call: TRBD2

cdr3_aa: CAISESWQGAEAFF
cdr3_nt: TGTGCCATCAGTGAGTCGTGGCAGGGTGCTGAAGCTTTCTTT
j_call: TRBJ1-1
clone_size: -
v_call: TRBV10-3
d_call: -

cdr3_aa: CASRSGEGTQYF
cdr3_nt: TGTGCCAGCAGATCAGGGGAGGGGACCCAGTACTTC
j_call: TRBJ2-5
clone_size: -
v_call: TRBV12-3/TRBV12-4
d_call: -

cdr3_aa: CASFGAGSGELFF
cdr3_nt: TGTGCCAGCTTTGGGGCCGGAAGCGGGGAGCTGTTTTTT
j_call: TRBJ2-2
clone_size: -
v_call: TRBV2
d_call: -

cdr3_aa: CASSIRQGHEYF
cdr3_nt: TGTGCCAGTAGTATAAGACAGGGGCATGAGTATTTT
j_call: TRBJ2-3
clone_size: -
v_call: TRBV19
d_call: TRBD1

cdr3_aa: CATATGPSSGANVLTF
cdr3_nt: TGTGCCACCGCGACAGGCCCCAGCTCTGGGGCCAACGTCCTGACTTTC
j_call: TRBJ2-6
clone_size: -
v_call: TRBV5-4
d_call: -

cdr3_aa: CASSSRTAQPQHF
cdr3_nt: TGTGCCAGTAGCTCCCGGACAGCTCAGCCCCAGCATTTT
j_call: TRBJ1-5
clone_size: once
v_call: TRBV19
d_call: -

cdr3_aa: CASSPTESYEQYF
cdr3_nt: TGTGCCAGCTCCCCGACAGAATCCTACGAGCAGTACTTC
j_call: TRBJ2-7
clone_size: -
v_call: TRBV28
d_call: -

cdr3_aa: CASSSGLAGGIYNEQFF
cdr3_nt: TGCGCCAGCAGCTCGGGACTAGCGGGGGGCATATACAATGAGCAGTTCTTC
j_call: TRBJ2-1
clone_size: -
v_call: TRBV5-1
d_call: TRBD2

cdr3_aa: CASSPAGAQAFF
cdr3_nt: TGTGCCAGCTCACCGGCAGGGGCTCAAGCTTTCTTT
j_call: TRBJ1-1
clone_size: once
v_call: TRBV18
d_call: -

cdr3_aa: CASSANRGPYNSPLHF
cdr3_nt: TGTGCCAGCAGTGCAAACAGGGGACCCTATAATTCACCCCTCCACTTT
j_call: TRBJ1-6
clone_size: -
v_call: TRBV6-1
d_call: TRBD1

cdr3_aa: CASSFDSSYEQYF
cdr3_nt: TGTGCCAGCAGCTTCGACAGCTCCTACGAGCAGTACTTC
j_call: TRBJ2-7
clone_size: -
v_call: TRBV7-3
d_call: -

cdr3_aa: CASSAGFPTDTQYF
cdr3_nt: TGTGCCAGCAGCGCGGGGTTTCCCACAGATACGCAGTATTTT
j_call: TRBJ2-3
clone_size: -
v_call: TRBV9
d_call: -

cdr3_aa: CATSRDRGASDTQYF
cdr3_nt: TGTGCCACCAGCAGAGACCGGGGGGCCAGTGATACGCAGTATTTT
j_call: TRBJ2-3
clone_size: -
v_call: TRBV15
d_call: -

cdr3_aa: CASSWAGGSYNEQFF
cdr3_nt: TGCGCCAGCAGCTGGGCGGGAGGTTCTTACAATGAGCAGTTCTTC
j_call: TRBJ2-1
clone_size: once
v_call: TRBV5-1
d_call: TRBD2

cdr3_aa: CASSPTGQWHNEQFF
cdr3_nt: TGTGCCAGCAGCCCTACGGGACAGTGGCACAATGAGCAGTTCTTC
j_call: TRBJ2-1
clone_size: -
v_call: TRBV7-9
d_call: TRBD1

cdr3_aa: CASSFGAKNIQYF
cdr3_nt: TGTGCCAGCAGCTTCGGGGCCAAAAACATTCAGTACTTC
j_call: TRBJ2-4
clone_size: few
v_call: TRBV7-9
d_call: -

cdr3_aa: CASSISGTIRTDTQYF
cdr3_nt: TGTGCCAGTAGTATCTCCGGGACTATCCGCACAGATACGCAGTATTTT
j_call: TRBJ2-3
clone_size: -
v_call: TRBV19
d_call: TRBD2

cdr3_aa: CATSSAGGYNQPQHF
cdr3_nt: TGTGCCACCAGTTCGGCAGGGGGCTACAATCAGCCCCAGCATTTT
j_call: TRBJ1-5
clone_size: -
v_call: TRBV24-1
d_call: TRBD1

cdr3_aa: CASSLRDKPSYGYTF
cdr3_nt: TGTGCCAGCAGCCTCCGGGACAAACCTTCCTATGGCTACACCTTC
j_call: TRBJ1-2
clone_size: -
v_call: TRBV5-4
d_call: -

cdr3_aa: CASRSIGETQYF
cdr3_nt: TGTGCCAGCAGATCAATCGGAGAGACCCAGTACTTC
j_call: TRBJ2-5
clone_size: once
v_call: TRBV9
d_call: -

cdr3_aa: CASSLAGGSTYEQYF
cdr3_nt: TGTGCCAGCAGCTTAGCAGGGGGCTCGACCTACGAGCAGTACTTC
j_call: TRBJ2-7
clone_size: -
v_call: TRBV7-2
d_call: TRBD1

cdr3_aa: CASSQISGGAYEQYF
cdr3_nt: TGTGCCAGCAGCCAAATTAGCGGGGGGGCCTACGAGCAGTACTTC
j_call: TRBJ2-7
clone_size: once
v_call: TRBV3-1/TRBV3-2
d_call: TRBD2

cdr3_aa: CASSLDAPREQYF
cdr3_nt: TGCGCCAGCAGCTTGGATGCCCCTAGGGAGCAGTACTTC
j_call: TRBJ2-7
clone_size: -
v_call: TRBV5-1
d_call: -

cdr3_aa: CASRGQGNQPQHF
cdr3_nt: TGTGCCAGCAGGGGGCAGGGGAATCAGCCCCAGCATTTT
j_call: TRBJ1-5
clone_size: -
v_call: TRBV28
d_call: -

cdr3_aa: CASSEAQGARSPLHF
cdr3_nt: TGTGCCAGCAGTGAAGCGCAGGGGGCACGGTCACCCCTCCACTTT
j_call: TRBJ1-6
clone_size: -
v_call: TRBV2
d_call: TRBD1

cdr3_aa: CASDDSSGEKLFF
cdr3_nt: TGTGCCAGCGACGACAGTTCTGGAGAAAAACTGTTTTTT
j_call: TRBJ1-4
clone_size: once
v_call: TRBV28
d_call: -

cdr3_aa: CASSVGETNTQYF
cdr3_nt: TGTGCCAGCAGCGTAGGGGAGACGAATACGCAGTATTTT
j_call: TRBJ2-3
clone_size: -
v_call: TRBV9
d_call: -

cdr3_aa: CASSPSTGTGELFF
cdr3_nt: TGTGCCAGCTCACCATCAACAGGTACCGGGGAGCTGTTTTTT
j_call: TRBJ2-2
clone_size: few
v_call: TRBV18
d_call: -

cdr3_aa: CASRWSSGSTDTQYF
cdr3_nt: TGTGCCAGCAGATGGTCTAGCGGGAGTACAGATACGCAGTATTTT
j_call: TRBJ2-3
clone_size: -
v_call: TRBV2
d_call: TRBD2

cdr3_aa: CASSPGQNLYNEQFF
cdr3_nt: TGTGCCAGTAGTCCTGGACAGAACCTTTACAATGAGCAGTTCTTC
j_call: TRBJ2-1
clone_size: -
v_call: TRBV19
d_call: -

cdr3_aa: CASSQGLAYNEQFF
cdr3_nt: TGTGCCAGCAGCCAGGGACTAGCTTACAATGAGCAGTTCTTC
j_call: TRBJ2-1
clone_size: few
v_call: TRBV7-3
d_call: TRBD2